Shown below are 31 T cell receptor beta chains from a single sample sequenced in a study of Ad26.COV2.S vaccination and SARS-CoV-2 variants. The treatment here: roughly 18 received Ad26.COV2.S at low or high dose, single or two shots; about 5 received placebo; per-sample allocation not given. Day 63 following the first vaccine or placebo injection was when the samples were taken. Produced via immunoSEQ multiplex PCR; TCRdb's table is partial and in-frame only. The sample holds fewer than 300,000 clones, approximately 89% seen once. Sequences were derived from peripheral blood, sampled in a trial of Ad26.COV2.S vaccine versus placebo. Receptor source: a person between 18 and 59 years old who received the Ad26.COV2.S COVID-19 vaccine or a placebo.

The gene calls are TRBV6-5 and TRBJ1-1; D gene unclear. The CDR3 is 14 amino acids. The V end lost 7 bases, the J end lost 1 base, and 13 bases lay between the germline ends. Germline CDR1 reads MNHEY; CDR2 reads SVGAGI. The CDR3 region is CASNRLGSNTEAFF. Written as DNA, the CDR3 is TGTGCCAGCAATCGGCTGGGGTCGAACACTGAAGCTTTCTTT.

This clone was seen once. The chain uses TRBV21-1 and TRBJ2-7; the table's TRBD1 call for D was not verified on the DNA. TRBV21-1 is assigned pseudogene status. The CDR3 spans 15 residues. Here the CDR3 reads CASTINDRGAYEQYF. The CDR3, as DNA: TGTGCCAGCACCATCAACGACAGGGGCGCCTACGAGCAGTACTTC.

The chain combines TRBV9 with TRBJ2-2; 10 bases match TRBD1. Losses at the gene ends were 4 bases for V and 3 bases for J; bases not matched to a gene: 3. The V gene's germline CDR1 is SGDLS and CDR2 YYNGEE. The CDR3 consists of 15 residues. CDR3 protein: CASSSGTGDTGELFF. CDR3 nucleotides: TGTGCCAGCAGCTCAGGGACAGGGGACACCGGGGAGCTGTTTTTT.

The genes are TRBV7-6 and TRBJ2-7; D unresolved. The length of the CDR3 is 14 residues. Germline V lookup: CDR1 SGHVS, CDR2 FNYEAQ. V lost 5 bases and J lost 2, with 13 bases in between. Written as DNA, the CDR3 is TGTGCCAGCAGCCACACTACCCCCCCCTACGAGCAGTACTTC. Protein: CASSHTTPPYEQYF.

CDR3 region: CASSERTLLGDYGYTF. CDR3 in DNA: TGTGCCAGCAGTGAACGGACACTATTGGGGGACTATGGCTACACCTTC. The chain carries TRBV6-1 and TRBJ1-2; D might be TRBD1 (5 bases). V lost 2 bases and J 3 bases, leaving 16 bases between the germline ends. Germline CDR1 reads MNHNS; CDR2 reads SASEGT. The CDR3 runs 16 residues.

In its sample, this clone was seen a few times. The chain has TRBV2 and TRBJ2-7; no definite D call. Germline CDR1 is SNHLY and CDR2 is FYNNEI. Trimming left V 2 bases short and J 9 bases short, with 8 bases between. This CDR3 is 11 amino acids long. The CDR3 loop reads CASSESWSQYF. For the CDR3, the DNA is TGTGCCAGCAGTGAAAGTTGGTCGCAGTACTTC. The entire variable domain, with the rest obtained from reference TRBV2 and TRBJ2-7, is as follows: EPEVTQTPSHQVTQMGQEVILRCVPISNHLYFYWYRQILGQKVEFLVSFYNNEISEKSEIFDDQFSVERPDGSNFTLKIRSTKLEDSAMYFCASSESWSQYFGPGTRLTVT.

The DNA of the CDR3 is TGTGCTACCAGTAACGTCCGGGCAGATCCCACAGATACGCAGTATTTT. Protein sequence: CATSNVRADPTDTQYF. The chain has TRBV19 and TRBJ2-3; D call uncertain. The CDR3 spans 16 residues. Germline-derived CDR1 and CDR2 are LNHDA and SQIVND (reference sequence).

Points on this clone: Other DNA sequences from this sample encode an identical CDR3 as well. CDR3 protein: CASSRDSYGYTF. CDR3 DNA sequence: TGTGCCAGCAGTAGGGACAGCTATGGCTACACCTTC. The chain has TRBV2 and TRBJ1-2; 7 nucleotides agree with TRBD1. The length of the CDR3 is 12 residues. Germline-derived CDR1 and CDR2 are SNHLY and FYNNEI. V was pared by 5 bases and J by 4 bases, with 1 base of the junction left unmatched. Variable domain in full (rest from reference TRBV2 and TRBJ1-2): EPEVTQTPSHQVTQMGQEVILRCVPISNHLYFYWYRQILGQKVEFLVSFYNNEISEKSEIFDDQFSVERPDGSNFTLKIRSTKLEDSAMYFCASSRDSYGYTFGSGTRLTVV.

This rearrangement joins TRBV25-1 to TRBJ1-6; 9 bases fit TRBD1. The CDR3 spans 15 residues. J was trimmed by 14 bases and V by 3 bases; bases with no gene match: 11. Germline V gives CDR1 MGHDK, CDR2 SYGVNS. The CDR3 DNA reads as TGTGCCAGCAGTGATTCGGGACAGGGAAGGTCATCCCTCCACTTT. Protein: CASSDSGQGRSSLHF.

CDR3 sequence: CASRRQGTNEKLFF. Written as DNA, the CDR3 is TGCGCCAGCAGGAGACAGGGAACTAATGAAAAACTGTTTTTT. The chain carries TRBV5-1 and TRBJ1-4, with 7 bases lining up with TRBD1. The V and J ends lost 5 bases and 1 base, in that order; junction bases with no gene match: 2. This CDR3 contains 14 residues. Germline V gene data show CDR1 as SGHRS and CDR2 as YFSETQ.

The rearrangement joins TRBV4-3 to TRBJ1-2; 12 bases are a match to TRBD1. Trimming cost V 0 bases and J 6 bases; bases outside gene matches: 8. The CDR3 totals 17 residues. Germline V lookup: CDR1 LGHNA, CDR2 YSLEER. The CDR3 loop reads CASSQDDSRDRGHGYTF. The CDR3 DNA follows: TGCGCCAGCAGCCAAGACGACAGCCGGGACAGGGGGCATGGCTACACCTTC.

The gene calls are TRBV6-5 and TRBJ1-2; 12 bases match TRBD1. Trimming removed 2 bases from V and 7 bases from J; junction bases left unmatched: 5. Germline values: CDR1 MNHEY, CDR2 SVGAGI. This CDR3 has 15 amino acids. The CDR3 region is CASSYGGQGAGGYTF. The CDR3 region has the DNA TGTGCCAGCAGTTACGGGGGACAGGGGGCAGGTGGCTACACCTTC.

V and J are TRBV6-6 and TRBJ2-3, with TRBD2 matching over 7 bases. Trimming took 6 bases from V and 4 from J; bases not matched to a gene: 7. Germline loops: CDR1 MNHNY, CDR2 SVGAGI (reference sequence). The CDR3 is 14 amino acids. The CDR3 spells CASSPRGGADTQYF. The CDR3 DNA is TGTGCCAGCAGCCCGCGGGGAGGGGCAGATACGCAGTATTTT.

V and J are TRBV4-2 and TRBJ1-2, with 8 positions matching TRBD1. The V gene's germline CDR1 is LGHNA and CDR2 YNFKEQ. The CDR3 totals 14 residues. V shed 4 bases, J shed 2 bases, and the junction held 3 bases outside the gene matches. The DNA for the CDR3 is TGTGCCAGCAGCCCCTGGACAGGGAACTATGGCTACACCTTC. This sequence encodes CASSPWTGNYGYTF.

The V gene is TRBV9, the J gene TRBJ1-1; D might be TRBD1 (6 bases). V lost 4 bases and J 9 bases, leaving 16 bases between the germline ends. Germline V gene lookup returns CDR1 SGDLS and CDR2 YYNGEE. The CDR3 loop spans 13 amino acids. The CDR3 loop reads CASSQQGPSQAFF. The CDR3 DNA follows: TGTGCCAGCAGCCAGCAGGGGCCATCTCAAGCTTTCTTT. Full variable domain (missing parts from reference TRBV9 and TRBJ1-1): DSGVTQTPKHLITATGQRVTLRCSPRSGDLSVYWYQQSLDQGLQFLIQYYNGEERAKGNILERFSAQQFPDLHSELNLSSLELGDSALYFCASSQQGPSQAFFGQGTRLTVV.

The genes are TRBV4-3 and TRBJ2-4, with D tentatively TRBD2 (5 bases). The CDR3 is made up of 15 amino acids. Trimming shortened V by 0 bases and J by 3 bases, and 9 bases separated the two germline ends. Per the germline V gene, CDR1 is LGHNA and CDR2 is YSLEER. The DNA for the CDR3 is TGCGCCAGCAGCCAAGAGACGGGGTTCAAAAACATTCAGTACTTC. It codes for CASSQETGFKNIQYF.

The chain links TRBV19 to TRBJ2-3, with D perhaps TRBD2 (6 bases). CDR1 LNHDA and CDR2 SQIVND come from the germline V gene (reference sequence). The CDR3 covers 15 residues. V was pared by 7 bases and J by 5 bases, with 19 bases between. The CDR3: CASTPLGGSIDTQYF. As DNA, the CDR3 is TGTGCCAGTACCCCACTCGGGGGATCCATAGATACGCAGTATTTT.

This chain connects TRBV6-5 to TRBJ1-2; D is uncertain. The CDR3 is 14 residues long. Trimming removed 10 bases at V and 5 bases at J, with 20 bases between. CDR1 and CDR2 (germline): MNHEY, SVGAGI. The CDR3 DNA reads TGTGCCACCCTACGGACCGGAAAAAATTATGGCTACACCTTC. This encodes CATLRTGKNYGYTF.

The chain is built from TRBV15 and TRBJ1-4; D is ambiguous. Trimming left V 1 base short and J 2 bases short, with 8 bases between. In germline, CDR1 is LNHNV, CDR2 YYDKDF (reference sequence). The CDR3 has 15 residues. Here the CDR3 DNA reads TGTGCCACCAGCAGAGTTACACCCACTAATGAAAAACTGTTTTTT. This codes for CATSRVTPTNEKLFF.

The chain carries TRBV6-6 and TRBJ2-7, with D possibly TRBD2 on 6 matching bases. Germline V gene data show CDR1 as MNHNY and CDR2 as SVGAGI (reference sequence). This CDR3 has 13 amino acids. V dropped 2 bases and J dropped 1 base, with 6 bases sitting between them. CDR3: CASSYGGSYEQYF. The CDR3 DNA is TGTGCCAGCAGTTACGGGGGGTCCTACGAGCAGTACTTC.

CDR3: CASSYGLVNEQFF. The CDR3 DNA reads as TGTGCCAGCAGCTATGGGTTGGTTAATGAGCAGTTCTTC. The V gene is TRBV7-6, the J gene TRBJ2-1; D remains unclear. This CDR3 is built from 13 residues. Between the trimmed V and J ends, which lost 4 bases and 7 bases, there was a span of 11 bases. CDR1 and CDR2 (germline): SGHVS, FNYEAQ.

This rearrangement joins TRBV27 to TRBJ1-2; possibly TRBD1 for D (5 bases). Germline assignment: CDR1 MNHEY and CDR2 SMNVEV (reference sequence). The CDR3 spans 13 residues. V was clipped by 6 bases and J by 6 bases, with 14 bases between them. The CDR3 loop is CASSDSRVDGYTF. As DNA, the CDR3 is TGTGCCAGCAGCGACAGCCGCGTCGATGGCTACACCTTC.

V is TRBV6-5 and J is TRBJ1-6; D unclear. In germline, CDR1 is MNHEY, CDR2 SVGAGI. This CDR3 region has 14 residues. Trimming took off 7 bases at V and 3 bases at J, with 10 bases between the two ends. CDR3 bases: TGTGCCAGCACGAAATCGGTCTATAATTCACCCCTCCACTTT. Amino acids: CASTKSVYNSPLHF.

There are a few counts of this clone. The chain uses TRBV2 and TRBJ1-4, with D hard to call. This CDR3 spans 15 amino acids. Germline lookup yields CDR1 SNHLY and CDR2 FYNNEI. V was cut by 6 bases and J by 0 bases, with 11 bases left in between. The CDR3 protein is CASRDGRTTNEKLFF. Here the CDR3 DNA reads TGTGCCAGCAGGGATGGACGGACAACTAATGAAAAACTGTTTTTT.

The V call is TRBV9, the J call TRBJ1-2, with no clear D. The V end was cut by 3 bases, the J end by 0 bases, with 3 bases between. Germline V gene lookup returns CDR1 SGDLS and CDR2 YYNGEE. This CDR3 has 12 residues. In DNA, the CDR3 is TGTGCCAGCAGCGCGACTAACTATGGCTACACCTTC. Protein sequence: CASSATNYGYTF.

The chain combines TRBV30 with TRBJ1-4; D call uncertain. This CDR3 region has 12 residues. Germline assignment: CDR1 GTSNPN and CDR2 SVGIG (reference sequence). V was cut by 2 bases and J by 8 bases, with 9 bases left in between. The DNA of the CDR3 is TGTGCCTGGAGTCAAATCAAGGAAAAACTGTTTTTT. It encodes CAWSQIKEKLFF.

This clone was picked up a small number of times. V usage is TRBV7-9 and J usage is TRBJ1-1; possibly TRBD1 for D (6 bases). Germline V gives CDR1 SEHNR, CDR2 FQNEAQ (reference sequence). The CDR3 is made up of 13 amino acids. V was clipped by 11 bases and J by 4 bases, with 17 bases between them. The CDR3 loop is CAASRGRGTEAFF. The CDR3 nucleotides read TGTGCCGCCTCTCGGGGCAGGGGCACTGAAGCTTTCTTT. Full variable domain (rest looked up from reference TRBV7-9 and TRBJ1-1): DTGVSQNPRHKITKRGQNVTFRCDPISEHNRLYWYRQTLGQGPEFLTYFQNEAQLEKSRLLSDRFSAERPKGSFSTLEIQRTEQGDSAMYLCAASRGRGTEAFFGQGTRLTVV.

V is TRBV7-9 and J is TRBJ2-1; 16 bases line up with TRBD2. This CDR3 has 18 amino acids. J gave up 2 bases and V 5 bases, and 6 bases lay outside the gene matches. The germline gives CDR1 SEHNR, CDR2 FQNEAQ (reference sequence). For the CDR3, the DNA is TGTGCCAGCAGCCAAGGGACTAGCGGGAGGGCCGCCTACAATGAGCAGTTCTTC. This encodes CASSQGTSGRAAYNEQFF.

The J gene is TRBJ2-5, the V gene TRBV5-1, with D perhaps TRBD1 or TRBD2 (6 bases each). With 5 bases removed from V and 4 bases from J, the gap between germline ends came to 9 bases. CDR3 length: 12 amino acids. Germline V gives CDR1 SGHRS, CDR2 YFSETQ. This CDR3 reads CASSGGGETQYF. The CDR3 DNA reads as TGCGCCAGCAGTGGAGGGGGAGAGACCCAGTACTTC.

This clone has a handful of counts. The gene calls are TRBV2 and TRBJ2-3; 7 bases line up with TRBD1. Germline trimming cut 5 bases from V and 3 bases from J; bases unmatched to any gene: 8. Germline values: CDR1 SNHLY, CDR2 FYNNEI. The CDR3 has 15 amino acids. The CDR3 sequence: CASSRQGEGTDTQYF. DNA for the CDR3: TGTGCCAGCAGTAGACAGGGAGAAGGGACAGATACGCAGTATTTT.

This clone appeared a few times. J is TRBJ1-5 and V is TRBV4-2; D is unresolved. V lost 1 base, J lost 2 bases, and 6 bases lay in between. CDR3 size: 14 residues. Germline V gene data show CDR1 as LGHNA and CDR2 as YNFKEQ. The DNA for the CDR3 is TGTGCCAGCAGCCAAGTGGGTGGCAATCAGCCCCAGCATTTT. Its protein is CASSQVGGNQPQHF.